This TCR beta chain was recorded in a study of regulatory T cells in long-lasting Graves disease. Study results and limitations: Exclusively peripheral blood, rather than thyroid tissue, was studied.

The authors built TCR beta libraries using iRepertoire HTBI primers and Arm-PCR of CDR3 regions. Under the authors' procedure: Analysis of the samples identified 50 to 65 TRBV and around 13 TRBJ segments. TCRdb fed the multiplex PCR reads into MiXCR, producing one record per CDR3 protein. The V and J calls and clone size come from TCRdb's table, not from the authors' own analysis. This table holds about 430,000 distinct CDR3 sequences, roughly a fifth found once. The CDR3 covers 13 residues. The V end lost 9 bases, the J end lost 2 bases, and 13 bases lay between the germline ends. The V gene's germline CDR1 is LNHDA and CDR2 SQIVND (reference sequence). This clonotype occurred many times. Its matching antigen is unknown. Time point indicated: persistent/refractory GD, antithyroid drugs over 5 years with positive TRAb. From RNA extracted from PBMCs, the TCR library was made. The EDTA tubes were filled with about 10 milliliters of drawn peripheral blood.

This TCR was recovered from a female donor with Graves disease. The V call is TRBV19, the J call TRBJ1-2, with D unclear. The input for sequencing was peripheral blood mononuclear cells (PBMCs), taken when the disease was refractory, from a patient treated with antithyroid drugs. This chain's CDR3 is CASRGGRNYGYTF. The CDR3 nucleotides read TGTGCCAGCAGAGGTGGGAGGAACTATGGCTACACCTTC.